This TCR beta chain was identified during a study of OX40 agonist ivuxolimab in advanced cancers. Whole-study context: Ivuxolimab, an agonist antibody against OX40 (CD134), was given to patients.

The study sampled blood at baseline, cycle 4 day 1, and cycle 7 day 1. The V end lost 6 bases, the J end lost 8 bases, and 16 bases lay between the germline ends. This CDR3 spans 13 amino acids. From germline, CDR1 is MDHEN and CDR2 SYDVKM. Sequencing used immunoSEQ multiplex PCR; TCRdb keeps in-frame clones, though not all of them. Of 90,000 or so clones in the sample, 90% to 95% are singletons; the top ten hold 2.6%. The material sequenced was CD4+ or CD8+ T cells sorted from blood, taken in a trial of the OX40 agonist ivuxolimab. The rearrangement joins TRBV28 to TRBJ1-1; weak D call: TRBD1 (5 bases). The sequence was collected from an adult with an advanced solid tumor such as melanoma, head and neck, liver or kidney cancer. This CDR3 is CASRNRQNLEAFF. Here the CDR3 DNA reads TGTGCCAGCAGAAATAGACAGAACTTAGAAGCTTTCTTT.